This TCR beta chain emerged from a study of STAT5B mutations in CD4+ large granular lymphocyte leukemia. Germline CDR1 reads LNHDA; CDR2 reads SQIVND (reference sequence). The CDR3 extends over 14 amino acids. Trimming cost V 5 bases and J 1 base; bases outside gene matches: 3. General observations from the study: Compared with healthy controls (2/35), patient top clones favored TRBV06 (8/27).

This clone occurred a few times. Its matching antigen is unknown. The assay was run at survey level. Some clones are missing from TCRdb's copy, which holds only in-frame ones; the method was immunoSEQ multiplex PCR. The data contain 45,000 to 55,000 clones, roughly 70% of them singletons. This receptor was taken from a human donor in good health. This chain links TRBV19 with TRBJ1-1, with 8 positions matching TRBD1. What was sequenced was CD4+ T cells from blood buffy coats. The CDR3 nucleotides are TGTGCCAGTAGTCTGACAGGGGCGAACACTGAAGCTTTCTTT. Encoded protein: CASSLTGANTEAFF.